A single sample is the source of the 12 T cell receptor beta chains below, sequenced in a study of T cells in Graves' hyperthyroidism and ophthalmopathy. Amplification targeted TCR beta CDR3 regions from RNA transcripts. TCR CDR3 underwent first-round RT-PCR with the HTBI primer set. TCRdb re-called the multiplex PCR reads through MiXCR, storing one row per CDR3 protein. The table has 45,000 to 55,000 distinct CDR3 sequences, 45% to 65% seen once. Sequencing was carried out using peripheral blood or thyroid tissue (not recorded which). These TCRs come from a young man with Graves' hyperthyroidism.

V gene TRBV20-1 combines with J gene TRBJ2-5; D is undetermined. V dropped 3 bases and J dropped 5 bases, with 7 bases sitting between them. CDR1 and CDR2 from the germline V gene are DFQATT and SNEGSKA (reference sequence). This CDR3 is built from 11 residues. As DNA, the CDR3 is TGCAGTGCTAGCCCTAAGGAGACCCAGTACTTC. Encoded protein: CSASPKETQYF.

This clonotype was detected ten times or more. V gene TRBV4-3 combines with J gene TRBJ2-6; TRBD1 is a possible D gene (5 bases). Germline lookup yields CDR1 LGHNA and CDR2 YSLEER. There are 15 residues in the CDR3. With 1 base removed from V and 2 bases from J, the gap between germline ends came to 6 bases. As DNA, the CDR3 is TGCGCCAGCAGCCAAGGGACACCTGGGGCCAACGTCCTGACTTTC. Protein: CASSQGTPGANVLTF.

Ten or more counts support this clonotype. CDR3 residues: CASSPYGQQYSNQPQHF. For the CDR3, the DNA is TGTGCCAGCAGCCCCTACGGGCAGCAATATAGCAATCAGCCCCAGCATTTT. This chain uses TRBV28 with TRBJ1-5, with no clear D. Germline V gives CDR1 MDHEN, CDR2 SYDVKM. Deletions cut 6 bases from V and 0 bases from J, with 18 bases between. The CDR3 is made up of 17 amino acids.

At least ten counts were recorded for this clonotype. This rearrangement joins TRBV2 to TRBJ2-7, with D tentatively TRBD1 (6 bases). V was shortened by 6 bases and J by 0 bases, with 12 bases between the two germline ends. The germline CDR1 and CDR2 sequences are SNHLY and FYNNEI. The CDR3 contains 14 residues. The DNA of the CDR3 is TGTGCCAGCAGACGGACAGTACACTCCTACGAGCAGTACTTC. Amino acid sequence: CASRRTVHSYEQYF.

This chain uses TRBV9 with TRBJ2-7; a possible D gene is TRBD1 (6 bases). The CDR3 spans 13 residues. Germline V CDR1 and CDR2: SGDLS, YYNGEE. V was cut by 3 bases and J by 4 bases, with 11 bases left in between. CDR3 sequence: CASSAAGTYEQYF. CDR3 coding DNA: TGTGCCAGCAGCGCGGCCGGGACATACGAGCAGTACTTC.

The chain links TRBV29-1 to TRBJ2-5; 10 bases agree with TRBD2. Per germline, CDR1 SQVTM and CDR2 ANQGSEA. The CDR3 has 14 amino acids. V gave up 5 bases and J gave up 5 bases; unmatched junction bases: 8. CDR3 bases: TGCAGCGTTCGTTGGCTAGCGGGAGTCGAGACCCAGTACTTC. Translating it yields CSVRWLAGVETQYF.

This clonotype was found many times. The chain links TRBV6-5 to TRBJ1-5; no reliable D call. CDR1 is MNHEY and CDR2 is SVGAGI in the germline V gene. Trimming took 5 bases from V and 0 from J, leaving 11 bases between them. CDR3 length: 15 residues. This CDR3 is CASSNRLNSNQPQHF. The CDR3 region has the DNA TGTGCCAGCAGTAACAGACTAAATAGCAATCAGCCCCAGCATTTT.

This clonotype has at least ten counts. The chain links TRBV6-2 or TRBV6-3 to TRBJ2-7, with D possibly matching TRBD1 (5 bases). Trimming removed 6 bases from V and 6 bases from J, with 12 bases in between. Germline CDR1 reads MNHEY; CDR2 reads SVGEGT. There are 12 residues in the CDR3. The CDR3, as DNA: TGTGCCAGCAGACTACAGGTTAGCGAGCAGTACTTC. Its translation: CASRLQVSEQYF.

This clonotype was seen ten or more times. Mismatch with germline at one junction end may stem from a read error. J is TRBJ1-2 and V is TRBV5-1; possible D gene TRBD1, 6 bases. This CDR3 spans 17 amino acids. Per the germline V gene, CDR1 is SGHRS and CDR2 is YFSETQ. As DNA, the CDR3 is TGCACCAGCAGCTTGGGGTGTTTTCGGGGGCGCTGCTATGGCTACACCTTC. This translates into CTSSLGCFRGRCYGYTF.

CDR3 protein: CASSRGDPDEQYF. DNA for the CDR3: TGCGCCAGCAGTAGAGGGGACCCGGACGAGCAGTACTTC. The rearrangement uses TRBV10-2 and TRBJ2-5; D might be TRBD1 or TRBD2, each matching 5 bases. The assigned J gene may be wrong: the sequence end matches TRBJ2-7 better. CDR3 size: 13 residues. Germline-derived CDR1 and CDR2 are WSHSY and SAAADI.

The V gene is TRBV9, the J gene TRBJ1-3, with TRBD1 as a possible D gene (5 bases). V lost 4 bases to trimming and J lost 0 bases, with 17 bases between them. This CDR3 is built from 17 residues. From germline, CDR1 is SGDLS and CDR2 YYNGEE. CDR3 coding DNA: TGTGCCAGCAGCCCCTTTCTCGCAGGGCCCTCTGGAAACACCATATATTTT. It yields the protein CASSPFLAGPSGNTIYF.

This clonotype has ten or more counts. The V gene is TRBV12-3 or TRBV12-4, the J gene TRBJ2-2; D gene unclear. The CDR3 sequence is 13 residues long. Deletions cut 3 bases from V and 5 bases from J, with 7 bases between. This CDR3 is CASSFWGTGELFF. The CDR3 DNA sequence: TGTGCCAGCAGTTTTTGGGGTACCGGGGAGCTGTTTTTT.